These 24 T cell receptor beta chains share one sample of origin, sequenced in a study of PD-1 blockade in classical Hodgkin lymphoma. Some clones are missing from TCRdb's copy, which holds only in-frame ones; the method was immunoSEQ multiplex PCR. The sample lists over 90,000 clones, 89% occurring once. Exposure to brentuximab vedotin varied, and each patient had relapsed following autologous stem cell transplantation. The sequenced sample was peripheral blood mononuclear cells (PBMCs), obtained before the second cycle of nivolumab. These receptors all come from a human donor with classical Hodgkin lymphoma.

The CDR3 spells CASIPGQGGEQYF. CDR3 bases: TGTGCCAGCATACCGGGACAGGGCGGCGAGCAGTACTTC. This chain links TRBV2 with TRBJ2-7; 9 nucleotides line up with TRBD1. After removal of 7 bases from V and 6 bases from J, the junction contained 7 bases not matched to a gene. Germline assignment: CDR1 SNHLY and CDR2 FYNNEI. CDR3 length: 13 amino acids.

This rearrangement joins TRBV5-1 to TRBJ2-1, with 9 bases lining up with TRBD2. The CDR3 is 15 residues long. The germline V gene has CDR1 SGHRS and CDR2 YFSETQ. The V gene end was trimmed by 4 bases and the J gene end by 3 bases; junction bases not matched to a gene: 5. The CDR3 nucleotides are TGCGCCAGCAGCCTAGCGGGACCCGACTACAATGAGCAGTTCTTC. This codes for CASSLAGPDYNEQFF.

This sequence joins TRBV28 and TRBJ1-6, with a possible D match to TRBD1 (6 bases). Germline V gene sequence: CDR1 MDHEN, CDR2 SYDVKM. This CDR3 contains 14 residues. V shed 5 bases and J shed 7 bases, with 12 bases lying between them. CDR3 in DNA: TGTGCCAGCAGTCCCCAGGGGCTAAATTCACCCCTCCACTTT. Its protein is CASSPQGLNSPLHF.

The count of this clone is one. V gene TRBV28 combines with J gene TRBJ1-6; 8 bases match TRBD1. The CDR3 sequence is 15 residues long. With V trimmed by 5 bases and J by 0 bases, 0 bases remained unmatched. The germline V gene has CDR1 MDHEN and CDR2 SYDVKM. DNA of the CDR3: TGTGCCAGCAGTGACAGGGGCTCCTATAATTCACCCCTCCACTTT. It specifies CASSDRGSYNSPLHF.

This sequence joins TRBV5-5 and TRBJ2-7; 7 positions agree with TRBD1. Germline lookup yields CDR1 SGHKS and CDR2 YYEKEE (reference sequence). This CDR3 contains 15 residues. J gave up 4 bases and V 0 bases, and 7 bases lay outside the gene matches. CDR3 DNA: TGTGCCAGCAGCTTGGGGATACAGGGGAAGTACGAGCAGTACTTC. Protein: CASSLGIQGKYEQYF.

In this sample, this clone turned up once. The same CDR3 can be traced to other DNA sequences in this sample. This chain links TRBV5-1 with TRBJ1-1; weak D call: TRBD1 (5 bases). Germline-derived CDR1 and CDR2 are SGHRS and YFSETQ. V lost 0 bases, J lost 0 bases, and 6 bases lay in between. The CDR3 contains 14 residues. The CDR3 loop is CASSLGQMNTEAFF. The DNA of the CDR3 is TGCGCCAGCAGCTTGGGACAGATGAACACTGAAGCTTTCTTT.

This clone has a single count. The chain couples TRBV10-3 to TRBJ2-5; 9 nucleotides align to TRBD1. CDR1 is ENHRY and CDR2 is SYGVKD in the germline V gene. With 6 bases clipped from V and 1 base from J, the junction kept 3 bases outside the gene matches. This CDR3 contains 14 residues. CDR3 protein: CAIRKTGGQETQYF. CDR3 nucleotide sequence: TGTGCCATCAGGAAGACAGGGGGCCAAGAGACCCAGTACTTC.

The chain carries TRBV2 and TRBJ2-2, with D uncertain. Trimming stripped 6 bases from V and 4 bases from J, with 12 bases between. The CDR3 runs 14 residues. Germline assignment: CDR1 SNHLY and CDR2 FYNNEI. The CDR3 DNA reads TGTGCCAGCAGGTCGGACGGCGCCACCGGGGAGCTGTTTTTT. This gives the protein CASRSDGATGELFF.

The chain couples TRBV5-4 to TRBJ2-3, with no clear D. Germline-derived CDR1 and CDR2 are SGHNT and YYREEE (reference sequence). The CDR3 is 13 residues long. V gave up 6 bases and J gave up 5 bases, with 13 bases separating them. The CDR3 DNA follows: TGTGCCAGCATGGCTGTTTCCGAAGATACGCAGTATTTT. Amino acids: CASMAVSEDTQYF. Full variable domain (missing parts from reference TRBV5-4 and TRBJ2-3): ETGVTQSPTHLIKTRGQQVTLRCSSQSGHNTVSWYQQALGQGPQFIFQYYREEENGRGNFPPRFSGLQFPNYSSELNVNALELDDSALYLCASMAVSEDTQYFGPGTRLTVL.

The genes are TRBV6-1 and TRBJ2-5; 13 bases fit TRBD2. CDR1 is MNHNS, CDR2 SASEGT, per germline. V shed 8 bases, J shed 1 base, and the junction held 4 bases outside the gene matches. The CDR3 is made up of 15 amino acids. The CDR3 DNA follows: TGTGCCAGCCAGGGACTAGCGGGGCTCCAAGAGACCCAGTACTTC. Amino acid sequence: CASQGLAGLQETQYF.

This clone was seen only once. The V gene is TRBV6-5, the J gene TRBJ1-4; 10 bases map to TRBD1. Germline loops: CDR1 MNHEY, CDR2 SVGAGI. This CDR3 region has 14 residues. Germline trimming cut 5 bases from V and 7 bases from J; bases unmatched to any gene: 4. The chain's CDR3 is CASSLGTGVEKLFF. CDR3 in DNA: TGTGCCAGCAGTCTCGGGACAGGGGTTGAAAAACTGTTTTTT.

The J gene is TRBJ2-1, the V gene TRBV27, with TRBD1 as a possible D gene (6 bases). Trimming shortened V by 1 base and J by 4 bases, and 17 bases separated the two germline ends. Germline V lookup: CDR1 MNHEY, CDR2 SMNVEV (reference sequence). The CDR3 contains 17 residues. CDR3 in DNA: TGTGCCAGCAGTTTATTAGGGGGAGACCCCCTATACAATGAGCAGTTCTTC. It encodes CASSLLGGDPLYNEQFF.

This chain links TRBV27 with TRBJ2-7; 8 bases line up with TRBD2. The V gene's germline CDR1 is MNHEY and CDR2 SMNVEV (reference sequence). The CDR3 is 12 amino acids. V shed 5 bases, J shed 11 bases, and the junction held 8 bases outside the gene matches. In DNA form, the CDR3 reads TGTGCCAGCAGTACCTCCGGGACTAGGGAGTACTTC. It translates to CASSTSGTREYF.

V and J are TRBV5-4 and TRBJ2-7, with 7 positions matching TRBD1. This CDR3 contains 14 residues. Looked up from germline, CDR1 is SGHNT and CDR2 is YYREEE (reference sequence). V dropped 5 bases and J dropped 2; count of bases not matched to a gene: 7. The CDR3 DNA is TGTGCCAGCAGTCGGACAGGCGAAACCTACGAGCAGTACTTC. Translated: CASSRTGETYEQYF.

A single count supports this clone. The CDR3 coding sequence is TGTGCCAGCAGTTCCAATCCCGGACTCATTAAAACCCTCCACTTT. Its protein product is CASSSNPGLIKTLHF. The V gene is TRBV6-6, the J gene TRBJ1-6, with D hard to call. The CDR3 runs 15 residues. Germline CDR1 MNHNY, CDR2 SVGAGI (reference sequence). Between the trimmed V and J ends, which lost 4 bases and 14 bases, there was a span of 21 bases.

V is TRBV5-1 and J is TRBJ2-5; 8 bases are a match to TRBD1. The CDR3 loop spans 14 amino acids. J lost 1 base, V lost 4 bases, and 3 bases had no gene match. CDR1 is SGHRS, CDR2 YFSETQ, per germline. CDR3 region: CASSLRGLQETQYF. The CDR3 DNA reads as TGCGCCAGCAGCCTCAGGGGGCTCCAAGAGACCCAGTACTTC.

V usage is TRBV2 and J usage is TRBJ1-1; D gene ambiguous. The CDR3 length is 13 residues. V was trimmed by 5 bases and J by 1 base, leaving 8 bases between them. CDR1 and CDR2 (germline): SNHLY, FYNNEI. Written as DNA, the CDR3 is TGTGCCAGCAGTTTGCATACGAACACTGAAGCTTTCTTT. Protein sequence: CASSLHTNTEAFF.

V is TRBV19 and J is TRBJ2-3; 10 nucleotides align to TRBD2. Germline V CDR1 and CDR2: LNHDA, SQIVND (reference sequence). The J segment lost 0 bases and the V segment lost 5 bases, leaving 5 bases of the junction unmatched. This CDR3 region has 16 residues. The CDR3 sequence: CASSARLAGSTDTQYF. The CDR3 DNA reads TGTGCCAGTAGTGCAAGACTAGCGGGTAGCACAGATACGCAGTATTTT.

The chain has TRBV4-1 and TRBJ1-2, with 7 bases identical to TRBD1. The CDR3 spans 15 residues. The trim removed 1 base at V and 7 bases at J, leaving 9 bases unmatched. The germline CDR1 and CDR2 sequences are MGHRA and YSYEKL. Here the CDR3 DNA reads TGCGCCAGCAGCCAAGTGAGGGTTCAGGGGGGTGGCTACACCTTC. It is translated as CASSQVRVQGGGYTF.

The chain has TRBV28 and TRBJ2-1; 10 bases map to TRBD2. CDR3 length: 15 residues. V lost 6 bases and J lost 8; bases outside the gene matches: 10. Germline V gene lookup returns CDR1 MDHEN and CDR2 SYDVKM. In DNA, the CDR3 is TGTGCCAGCAGAACAGCGGGAGGGGGCAACTATGAGCAGTTCTTC. It translates to CASRTAGGGNYEQFF.

The chain recombines TRBV30 with TRBJ1-5; the D is unclear. Trimming shortened V by 0 bases and J by 4 bases, and 7 bases separated the two germline ends. Germline CDR1 is GTSNPN and CDR2 is SVGIG (reference sequence). This CDR3 has 13 residues. CDR3 in DNA: TGTGCCTGGAGTGTAGCCGTTAATCAGCCCCAGCATTTT. Amino acid sequence: CAWSVAVNQPQHF.

The chain uses TRBV5-8 and TRBJ1-3, with D possibly TRBD1 on 5 matching bases. The CDR3 covers 13 residues. The germline CDR1 and CDR2 sequences are SGHTS and YDEGEE. V lost 4 bases, J lost 5 bases, and 10 bases lay in between. In DNA, the CDR3 is TGTGCCAGCAGCCAGGGACGGCGAAACACCATATATTTT. Translated, it gives CASSQGRRNTIYF. The whole variable domain, remainder taken from reference TRBV5-8 and TRBJ1-3, is EAGVTQSPTHLIKTRGQQATLRCSPISGHTSVYWYQQALGLGLQFLLWYDEGEERNRGNFPPRFSGRQFPNYSSELNVNALELEDSALYLCASSQGRRNTIYFGEGSWLTVV.

The chain recombines TRBV7-9 with TRBJ2-3; D may be TRBD1 (5 bases). Trimming took off 3 bases at V and 9 bases at J, with 10 bases between the two ends. The germline gives CDR1 SEHNR, CDR2 FQNEAQ (reference sequence). CDR3 length: 12 residues. The CDR3 DNA sequence: TGTGCCAGCAGCTTCGGTGACAGAACGCAGTATTTT. Amino acids: CASSFGDRTQYF.

The chain uses TRBV19 and TRBJ2-7; 10 positions agree with TRBD1. This CDR3 region has 15 residues. The J segment lost 3 bases and the V segment lost 6 bases, leaving 8 bases of the junction unmatched. Germline assignment: CDR1 LNHDA and CDR2 SQIVND (reference sequence). In nucleotides, the CDR3 is TGTGCCAGTAGGAGGACAGGGGGTACTCACTACGAGCAGTACTTC. Translation gives CASRRTGGTHYEQYF.